This T cell receptor (beta chain) was observed in a study of liver allograft versus peripheral blood T cells. Study as a whole: Transplanted-liver and recipient peripheral blood T cell receptor repertoires were compared.

This clonotype was seen a few times. TCRdb called the reads again in MiXCR, with one record for every CDR3 protein. Among 8,000 to 9,500 distinct CDR3 sequences, approximately 18% were seen once, and the ten largest hold roughly 24%. The CDR3 totals 14 residues. Germline-derived CDR1 and CDR2 are SEHNR and FQNEAQ (reference sequence). The germline V and J ends were trimmed by 5 bases and 1 base, with 11 bases remaining between them. The rearrangement joins TRBV7-9 to TRBJ1-1, with D possibly TRBD1 on 5 matching bases. The receptor was isolated from a human patient who had a liver transplant. Some T cells here may be from the graft donor. The CDR3 region is CASSQRDGNTEAFF. The CDR3 DNA sequence: TGTGCCAGCAGCCAACGGGACGGGAACACTGAAGCTTTCTTT.